These 8 T cell receptor beta chains share one sample of origin, sequenced in a study of T cell responses to AZD1222 COVID-19 vaccine. Clones were sequenced by immunoSEQ multiplex PCR, and TCRdb holds only the in-frame ones, with some missing. This repertoire shows about 130,000 clones, over 80% found once; its top ten account for approximately 6.8%. The material was peripheral blood, obtained 28 days after the second AZD1222 dose. The origin of the receptors is an adult who received the AZD1222 COVID-19 vaccine.

The rearrangement links TRBV28 to TRBJ1-5, with 7 bases matching TRBD1. CDR3 length: 16 residues. The germline gives CDR1 MDHEN, CDR2 SYDVKM. The trim removed 2 bases at V and 0 bases at J, leaving 4 bases unmatched. CDR3 loop: CASSLGGQFSNQPQHF. Written as DNA, the CDR3 is TGTGCCAGCAGTTTAGGGGGACAGTTTAGCAATCAGCCCCAGCATTTT. The full variable domain, completed using reference TRBV28 and TRBJ1-5, is DVKVTQSSRYLVKRTGEKVFLECVQDMDHENMFWYRQDPGLGLRLIYFSYDVKMKEKGDIPEGYSVSREKKERFSLILESASTNQTSMYLCASSLGGQFSNQPQHFGDGTRLSIL.

The chain links TRBV18 to TRBJ2-7; TRBD1 aligns across 8 bases. CDR1 is KGHSH, CDR2 LQKENI, per germline. Trimming took 5 bases from V and 2 from J; bases not matched to a gene: 11. This CDR3 is built from 16 residues. The CDR3 DNA is TGTGCCAGCTCATGGGGCCCAGGGGGCCCCACCTACGAGCAGTACTTC. Translated, it gives CASSWGPGGPTYEQYF. The full variable domain, its missing parts supplied by reference TRBV18 and TRBJ2-7, is NAGVMQNPRHLVRRRGQEARLRCSPMKGHSHVYWYRQLPEEGLKFMVYLQKENIIDESGMPKERFSAEFPKEGPSILRIQQVVRGDSAAYFCASSWGPGGPTYEQYFGPGTRLTVT.

The gene calls are TRBV6-5 and TRBJ1-5; D gene uncertain. V dropped 6 bases and J dropped 0 bases, with 9 bases sitting between them. CDR3 length equals 14 residues. Germline V gene sequence: CDR1 MNHEY, CDR2 SVGAGI. The CDR3 bases are TGTGCCAGCAGGAGGGATTATAGCAATCAGCCCCAGCATTTT. Protein product: CASRRDYSNQPQHF.

CDR3 loop: CASSTGTAQETQYF. Written as DNA, the CDR3 is TGCGCCAGCTCTACCGGGACAGCCCAAGAGACCCAGTACTTC. The chain joins TRBV5-1 to TRBJ2-5, with TRBD1 matching 7 bases. The V gene end was trimmed by 7 bases and the J gene end by 1 base; junction bases not matched to a gene: 7. CDR3 length: 14 amino acids. Germline loops: CDR1 SGHRS, CDR2 YFSETQ.

The chain recombines TRBV28 with TRBJ1-5; D remains ambiguous. Germline CDR1 is MDHEN and CDR2 is SYDVKM. The V and J ends lost 6 bases and 9 bases respectively, with 9 bases between them. This CDR3 has 11 amino acids. The chain's CDR3 is CASRGMGPQHF. DNA for the CDR3: TGTGCCAGCAGGGGGATGGGGCCCCAGCATTTT.

The chain links TRBV6-2 or TRBV6-3 to TRBJ1-1; no definite D call. This CDR3 comprises 11 residues. V dropped 2 bases and J dropped 8 bases, with 6 bases sitting between them. Germline CDR1 is MNHEY and CDR2 is SVGEGT. The CDR3 here is CASSYEYEAFF. The CDR3 nucleotides are TGTGCCAGCAGTTACGAATACGAAGCTTTCTTT.

This sequence joins TRBV4-2 and TRBJ1-3; D unresolved. Between the trimmed V and J ends, which lost 1 base and 0 bases, there was a span of 10 bases. The CDR3 sequence is 16 residues long. CDR1 and CDR2 (germline): LGHNA, YNFKEQ. The CDR3 loop is CASSQGRMRSGNTIYF. In nucleotides, the CDR3 is TGTGCCAGCAGCCAAGGGCGGATGCGCTCTGGAAACACCATATATTTT.

This chain links TRBV3-1 (or the pseudogene TRBV3-2) with TRBJ1-6; 9 positions agree with TRBD1. The germline V gene encodes CDR1 LGHDT and CDR2 YNNKEL (reference sequence). This CDR3 contains 15 residues. With 4 bases clipped from V and 14 bases from J, the junction kept 12 bases outside the gene matches. CDR3 coding DNA: TGTGCCAGCAGCCTTTCAGGGACAGGGAGAGGGGCCCTCCACTTT. Translation gives CASSLSGTGRGALHF.